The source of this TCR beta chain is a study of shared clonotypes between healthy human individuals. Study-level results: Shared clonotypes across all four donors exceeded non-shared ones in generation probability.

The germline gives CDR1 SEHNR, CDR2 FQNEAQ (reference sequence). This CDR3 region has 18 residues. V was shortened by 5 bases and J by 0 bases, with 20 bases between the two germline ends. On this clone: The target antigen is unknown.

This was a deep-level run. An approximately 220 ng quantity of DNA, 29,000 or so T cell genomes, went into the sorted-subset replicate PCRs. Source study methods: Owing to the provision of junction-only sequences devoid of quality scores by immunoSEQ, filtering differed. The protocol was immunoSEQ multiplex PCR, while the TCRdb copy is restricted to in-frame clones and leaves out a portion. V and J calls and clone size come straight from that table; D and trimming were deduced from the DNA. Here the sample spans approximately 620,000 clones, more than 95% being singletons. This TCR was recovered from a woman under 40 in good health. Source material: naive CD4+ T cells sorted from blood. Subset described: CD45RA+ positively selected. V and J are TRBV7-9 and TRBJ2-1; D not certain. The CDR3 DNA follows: TGTGCCAGCAGCCCCCAAATTCGGCGGCGAAGCTCCTACAATGAGCAGTTCTTC. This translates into CASSPQIRRRSSYNEQFF.